Below, 25 T cell receptor beta chains from the same sample are listed, as sequenced in a study of T cell responses to AZD1222 COVID-19 vaccine. Generated by immunoSEQ multiplex PCR, the TCRdb table keeps only in-frame clones and is missing some. Among some 150,000 clones listed, about nine tenths were seen once. The sample consisted of peripheral blood, taken on day 0 of AZD1222 vaccination. These receptors all stem from an adult in good health.

This clone was observed once. The chain couples TRBV12-3 or TRBV12-4 to TRBJ2-2; D uncertain. CDR3 length: 12 residues. V lost 6 bases and J 6 bases, leaving 8 bases between the germline ends. The CDR3 spells CASRPDAGELFF. For the CDR3, the DNA is TGTGCCAGCAGACCGGATGCCGGGGAGCTGTTTTTT.

The J gene is TRBJ1-5, the V gene TRBV6-5, with D possibly being TRBD1 (5 bases). Germline V gives CDR1 MNHEY, CDR2 SVGAGI. This CDR3 spans 13 amino acids. Deletions cut 7 bases from V and 4 bases from J, with 11 bases between. This chain's CDR3 is CASTQGLNQPQHF. In DNA form, the CDR3 reads TGTGCCAGCACCCAGGGACTAAATCAGCCCCAGCATTTT.

The J gene is TRBJ2-7, the V gene TRBV4-1; unclear D gene. V was pared by 0 bases and J by 6 bases, with 9 bases between. The CDR3 length is 13 residues. CDR1 and CDR2 from the germline V gene are MGHRA and YSYEKL. The CDR3: CASSQDRVSEQYF. The CDR3 DNA reads TGCGCCAGCAGCCAAGATAGGGTTAGCGAGCAGTACTTC.

The genes are TRBV28 and TRBJ1-5, with D hard to call. Germline-derived CDR1 and CDR2 are MDHEN and SYDVKM. The V and J ends lost 6 bases and 0 bases respectively, with 15 bases between them. CDR3 length: 16 amino acids. CDR3 nucleotide sequence: TGTGCCAGCAGCTACTTTAAGCGGATTAGCAATCAGCCCCAGCATTTT. Protein sequence: CASSYFKRISNQPQHF.

The chain is built from TRBV3-1 (or the pseudogene TRBV3-2) and TRBJ2-2; TRBD2 matches 9 bases. CDR1 and CDR2 from the germline V gene are LGHDT and YNNKEL (reference sequence). Trimming at V came to 6 bases and at J to 6 bases, leaving 8 bases not matched to a gene. This CDR3 comprises 15 residues. In nucleotides, the CDR3 is TGTGCCAGCAGTTTGGGACTAGCAGGTGCCGGGGAGCTGTTTTTT. Translated: CASSLGLAGAGELFF.

The CDR3 reads CASTGTSGIRRVDTQYF. In nucleotides, the CDR3 is TGTGCCAGCACCGGGACTAGCGGGATACGTAGGGTAGATACGCAGTATTTT. J is TRBJ2-3 and V is TRBV7-8, with 13 bases matching TRBD2. The germline gives CDR1 SGHVS, CDR2 FQNEAQ. This CDR3 contains 17 residues. V gave up 7 bases and J gave up 5 bases; unmatched junction bases: 12.

CDR3 nucleotide sequence: TGTGCCAGTAGTTTCAGCGGAGGTACCTACGAGCAGTACTTC. Its translation is CASSFSGGTYEQYF. The V and J genes are TRBV19 and TRBJ2-7; the D gene is possibly TRBD2 (5 bases). V lost 5 bases, J lost 2 bases, and 13 bases lay in between. This CDR3 has 14 residues. Germline V gene data show CDR1 as LNHDA and CDR2 as SQIVND (reference sequence).

The V gene is TRBV6-2 or TRBV6-3, the J gene TRBJ1-6; maybe TRBD1 (5 bases). Germline-derived CDR1 and CDR2 are MNHEY and SVGEGT. CDR3 size: 14 residues. V was pared by 2 bases and J by 9 bases, with 11 bases between. The CDR3 is CASSYQKTASPLHF. Written as DNA, the CDR3 is TGTGCCAGCAGTTACCAAAAGACAGCTTCACCCCTCCACTTT.

This sequence joins TRBV28 and TRBJ1-6; D is unclear. This CDR3 contains 13 residues. CDR1 is MDHEN and CDR2 is SYDVKM in the germline V gene. V lost 6 bases and J 15 bases, leaving 18 bases between the germline ends. DNA for the CDR3: TGTGCCAGCAGCGACCTCGAGAGGGATGACCTCCACTTT. Its translation: CASSDLERDDLHF.

V and J are TRBV18 and TRBJ1-3, with a weak D call TRBD1 (5 bases). Between the trimmed V and J ends, which lost 3 bases and 0 bases, there was a span of 15 bases. Germline V gene lookup returns CDR1 KGHSH and CDR2 LQKENI. This CDR3 is built from 17 residues. The chain's CDR3 is CASSPEAGLSSGNTIYF. The CDR3 coding sequence is TGTGCCAGCTCACCTGAAGCAGGGCTCAGCTCTGGAAACACCATATATTTT.

The CDR3 here is CASSLVGTTGELFF. The CDR3 DNA sequence: TGTGCCAGCAGCTTAGTTGGGACAACCGGGGAGCTGTTTTTT. This rearrangement joins TRBV7-2 to TRBJ2-2, with a tentative D call TRBD1 (6 bases). This CDR3 has 14 amino acids. Germline lookup yields CDR1 SGHTA and CDR2 FQGNSA. V gave up 1 base and J gave up 5 bases, with 8 bases separating them.

The chain couples TRBV6-4 to TRBJ2-6; perhaps TRBD1 as D (8 bases). Germline CDR1 reads MRHNA; CDR2 reads SNTAGT. V dropped 6 bases and J dropped 0 bases, with 18 bases sitting between them. The CDR3 sequence is 18 residues long. CDR3 in amino acids: CASRPQGAGVSGANVLTF. Written as DNA, the CDR3 is TGTGCCAGCAGGCCCCAGGGGGCGGGAGTCTCTGGGGCCAACGTCCTGACTTTC.

The rearrangement links TRBV9 to TRBJ1-5; TRBD1 aligns across 10 bases. This CDR3 region has 15 residues. V was clipped by 9 bases and J by 3 bases; unmatched bases: 9. Germline CDR1 SGDLS, CDR2 YYNGEE. The CDR3 DNA follows: TGTGCCACATACTGGGACAGGGGTTACAATCAGCCCCAGCATTTT. Amino acid sequence: CATYWDRGYNQPQHF.

For this clone: Sequence at one end of the junction differs from germline and may be a read error. J is TRBJ1-4 and V is TRBV20-1; D remains ambiguous. The CDR3 is 10 amino acids. Germline CDR1 DFQATT, CDR2 SNEGSKA (reference sequence). CDR3 in amino acids: CSASAENLFF. The DNA of the CDR3 is TGCAGTGCTAGCGCAGAAAACCTGTTTTTT.

The chain carries TRBV25-1 and TRBJ1-1; tentative D call: TRBD1 (6 bases). Germline-derived CDR1 and CDR2 are MGHDK and SYGVNS. V lost 3 bases, J lost 3 bases, and 17 bases lay in between. The CDR3 length is 16 residues. This chain's CDR3 is CASSDYLRQGHTEAFF. CDR3 coding DNA: TGTGCCAGCAGTGATTATCTCCGCCAGGGGCACACTGAAGCTTTCTTT.

The chain links TRBV4-1 to TRBJ2-1; D remains ambiguous. Deletions cut 1 base from V and 3 bases from J, with 7 bases between. The CDR3 loop spans 14 amino acids. Germline V CDR1 and CDR2: MGHRA, YSYEKL. The chain's CDR3 is CASSQGRFYNEQFF. The CDR3 DNA follows: TGCGCCAGCAGCCAAGGGCGGTTCTACAATGAGCAGTTCTTC.

The chain recombines TRBV6-1 with TRBJ1-2; the D gene is possibly TRBD1 (5 bases). Germline loops: CDR1 MNHNS, CDR2 SASEGT. Trimming removed 3 bases from V and 3 bases from J, with 14 bases in between. The CDR3 covers 15 residues. CDR3 nucleotides: TGTGCCAGCAGTGATAAGGAGAGGGGTGACTATGGCTACACCTTC. This encodes CASSDKERGDYGYTF.

This rearrangement joins TRBV4-1 to TRBJ1-1; D remains unclear. Trimming left V 2 bases short and J 4 bases short, with 11 bases between. From germline, CDR1 is MGHRA and CDR2 YSYEKL. The CDR3 runs to 14 residues. DNA of the CDR3: TGCGCCAGCAGCCAACCGGACGGGCGCACTGAAGCTTTCTTT. Translation: CASSQPDGRTEAFF.

The V call is TRBV23-1, the J call TRBJ2-7, with a tentative D call TRBD2 (7 bases). TRBV23-1 is an open reading frame, and its role is uncertain. V gave up 2 bases and J gave up 5 bases, with 19 bases separating them. There are 16 residues in the CDR3. In nucleotides, the CDR3 is TGCGCCAGCAGTCAAGAGGGGGAGGGCCGGGTTGACGAGCAGTACTTC. Translated: CASSQEGEGRVDEQYF.

The V call is TRBV15, the J call TRBJ1-5; D perhaps matches TRBD1 (6 bases). Germline CDR1 is LNHNV and CDR2 is YYDKDF (reference sequence). Trimming pared 3 bases from V and 4 bases from J, leaving 16 bases between. This CDR3 has 16 residues. The CDR3 DNA reads as TGTGCCACCAGCAGGGGTCAGTGGGGGCGGAATCAGCCCCAGCATTTT. Protein: CATSRGQWGRNQPQHF.

The gene calls are TRBV24-1 and TRBJ1-4; D is unclear. Trimming cost V 1 base and J 10 bases, with 12 bases left between them. The CDR3 has 14 amino acids. Germline values: CDR1 KGHDR, CDR2 SFDVKD. The CDR3 loop reads CATSDLRGDGKLFF. The CDR3 coding sequence is TGTGCCACCAGTGATTTACGCGGGGATGGAAAACTGTTTTTT.

This clone was found once. The rearrangement uses TRBV28 and TRBJ1-5; 11 bases are a match to TRBD1. There are 19 residues in the CDR3. V lost 8 bases, J lost 2 bases, and 17 bases stayed unmatched. Per the germline V gene, CDR1 is MDHEN and CDR2 is SYDVKM. Written as DNA, the CDR3 is TGTGCCAGCCTAGGCCGGGGACAGGGGGGGATTAAGGGCAATCAGCCCCAGCATTTT. The encoded protein is CASLGRGQGGIKGNQPQHF.

The rearrangement uses TRBV7-3 and TRBJ1-2; no reliable D call. The CDR3 totals 13 residues. V shed 5 bases and J shed 4 bases, with 11 bases lying between them. Per the germline V gene, CDR1 is SGHTA and CDR2 is FQGTGA. The CDR3 loop reads CASSDRFGYGYTF. DNA of the CDR3: TGTGCCAGCAGCGATCGTTTCGGCTATGGCTACACCTTC.

CDR3 sequence (DNA): TGTGCCAGCAGTGAATACTGGGGACGGACAGATACGCAGTATTTT. Translating it yields CASSEYWGRTDTQYF. The chain uses TRBV25-1 and TRBJ2-3, with D perhaps TRBD1 or TRBD2 (5 bases each). The CDR3 loop spans 15 amino acids. Germline CDR1 and CDR2: MGHDK and SYGVNS. V lost 0 bases to trimming and J lost 3 bases, with 10 bases between them.

Notes on this clone: Different DNA sequences within this sample yield the same CDR3. The chain is built from TRBV7-3 and TRBJ2-1; no firm D call. Germline V gene lookup returns CDR1 SGHTA and CDR2 FQGTGA. This CDR3 is 15 amino acids long. The V gene lost 1 base and the J gene lost 0 bases, with 7 bases spanning the gap. CDR3 sequence (DNA): TGTGCCAGCAGCTTAAGCGGAAGCTCCTACAATGAGCAGTTCTTC. It specifies CASSLSGSSYNEQFF.